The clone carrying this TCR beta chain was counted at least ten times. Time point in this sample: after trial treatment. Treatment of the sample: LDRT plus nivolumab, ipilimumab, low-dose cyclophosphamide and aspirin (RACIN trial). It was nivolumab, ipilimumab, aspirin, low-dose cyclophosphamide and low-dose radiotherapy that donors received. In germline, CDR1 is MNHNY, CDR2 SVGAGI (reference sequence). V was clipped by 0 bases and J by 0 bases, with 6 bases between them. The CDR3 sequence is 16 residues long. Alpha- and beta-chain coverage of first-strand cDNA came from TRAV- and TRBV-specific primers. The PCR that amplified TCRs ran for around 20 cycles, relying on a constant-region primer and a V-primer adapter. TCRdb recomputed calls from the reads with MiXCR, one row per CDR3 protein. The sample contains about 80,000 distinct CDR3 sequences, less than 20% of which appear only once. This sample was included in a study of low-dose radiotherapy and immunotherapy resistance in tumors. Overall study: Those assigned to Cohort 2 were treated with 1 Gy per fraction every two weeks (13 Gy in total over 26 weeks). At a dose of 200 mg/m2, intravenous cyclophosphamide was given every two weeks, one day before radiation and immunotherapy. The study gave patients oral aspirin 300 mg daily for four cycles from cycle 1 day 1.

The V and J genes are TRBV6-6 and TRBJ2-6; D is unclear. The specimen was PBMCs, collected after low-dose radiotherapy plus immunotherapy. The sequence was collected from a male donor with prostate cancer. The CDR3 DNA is TGTGCCAGCAGTTACTCAGTTCCCTCTGGGGCCAACGTCCTGACTTTC. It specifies CASSYSVPSGANVLTF.